These 21 T cell receptor beta chains originate from one sample sequenced in a study of naive and memory T cell subsets. Which antigens these TCRs recognize remains unknown. Study-wide results and limits: A few larger clonotypes appeared in naive repertoires, especially CD8, possibly memory cells re-expressing CD45RA.

Both TRBC1 and TRBC2 were covered by a beta constant-region primer of two equimolar oligonucleotides. Ligated cDNA was amplified by four rounds of PCR with nested alpha and beta constant-region primers and SP2. TCRdb re-analysed the UMI-ligation and nested PCR reads in MiXCR, keeping a single row per CDR3 protein. Among more than 120,000 distinct CDR3 sequences, about 20% were seen once, and the ten largest hold 0.6% to 0.8%. The specimen sequenced was naive CD8+ T cells from blood. The receptors stem from a human donor in good health.

CDR3 nucleotide sequence: TGTGCCAGCAGTACAGGGAGCAATCAGCCCCAGCATTTT. This gives the protein CASSTGSNQPQHF. The rearrangement uses TRBV12-3 or TRBV12-4 and TRBJ1-5; D may be TRBD1 (6 bases). The CDR3 is 13 residues long. V lost 5 bases and J 1 base, leaving 6 bases between the germline ends.

This chain links TRBV3-1 with TRBJ1-2; D call uncertain. The germline V gene encodes CDR1 LGHDT and CDR2 YNNKEL (reference sequence). This CDR3 contains 14 residues. V lost 0 bases and J 5 bases, leaving 10 bases between the germline ends. The CDR3 bases are TGTGCCAGCAGCCAAGATCCGGGCGTTTATGGCTACACCTTC. Its protein is CASSQDPGVYGYTF.

V gene TRBV4-1 combines with J gene TRBJ2-1; no clear D gene. CDR1 is MGHRA and CDR2 is YSYEKL in the germline V gene. V shed 1 base and J shed 8 bases, with 21 bases lying between them. The CDR3 has 17 residues. The CDR3 reads CASSQAPTPTIVYEQFF. The CDR3 DNA follows: TGCGCCAGCAGCCAAGCCCCGACTCCCACCATAGTGTATGAGCAGTTCTTC.

In its sample, this clonotype was seen a few times. The rearrangement uses TRBV5-1 and TRBJ2-7; weak D call: TRBD1 (5 bases). Trimming stripped 4 bases from V and 5 bases from J, with 13 bases between. CDR3 length: 13 residues. Looked up from germline, CDR1 is SGHRS and CDR2 is YFSETQ. The CDR3 coding sequence is TGCGCCAGCAGCCTGGTAAGGGGCAACGAGCAGTACTTC. Its protein is CASSLVRGNEQYF.

The genes are TRBV10-3 and TRBJ2-7; the D gene is possibly TRBD1 (6 bases). Germline loops: CDR1 ENHRY, CDR2 SYGVKD. Trimming shortened V by 3 bases and J by 5 bases, and 14 bases separated the two germline ends. The CDR3 spans 14 residues. CDR3 in DNA: TGTGCCATCAGTGATTACAGGGTGAAGGACGAGCAGTACTTC. Protein product: CAISDYRVKDEQYF.

This clonotype has more than one count but fewer than ten. DNA for the CDR3: TGCAGCGTTGAAGCGGACCCAGCGGGGGAATACGAGCAGTACTTC. It encodes CSVEADPAGEYEQYF. This rearrangement joins TRBV29-1 to TRBJ2-7; 8 nucleotides line up with TRBD2. The CDR3 covers 15 residues. From germline, CDR1 is SQVTM and CDR2 ANQGSEA. Trimming cost V 1 base and J 4 bases; bases outside gene matches: 9.

The CDR3 coding sequence is TGTGCCAGCAGCCCCGTAGGTGGGATCCCGTTTTCACCCCTCCACTTT. Encoded protein: CASSPVGGIPFSPLHF. The genes are TRBV7-9 and TRBJ1-6, with D unclear. This CDR3 is built from 16 residues. Germline V CDR1 and CDR2: SEHNR, FQNEAQ (reference sequence). V lost 5 bases and J lost 9, with 20 bases in between.

The chain uses TRBV27 and TRBJ2-7; 8 nucleotides align to TRBD2. The trim removed 5 bases at V and 6 bases at J, leaving 9 bases unmatched. CDR1 MNHEY and CDR2 SMNVEV come from the germline V gene (reference sequence). The CDR3 length is 14 residues. CDR3 sequence: CASSPIGGGSEQYF. DNA of the CDR3: TGTGCCAGCAGTCCCATCGGCGGGGGGTCCGAGCAGTACTTC.

This clonotype was seen a few times. The gene calls are TRBV5-1 and TRBJ2-7; D assignment may be TRBD1 or TRBD2 (5 bases each). Germline V gives CDR1 SGHRS, CDR2 YFSETQ. Deletions cut 0 bases from V and 7 bases from J, with 11 bases between. The CDR3 has 13 amino acids. The CDR3 loop reads CASSLGGTFEQYF. CDR3 nucleotide sequence: TGCGCCAGCAGCTTGGGGGGGACGTTTGAGCAGTACTTC. Combining the CDR3 with reference TRBV5-1 and TRBJ2-7 gives the whole variable domain KAGVTQTPRYLIKTRGQQVTLSCSPISGHRSVSWYQQTPGQGLQFLFEYFSETQRNKGNFPGRFSGRQFSNSRSEMNVSTLELGDSALYLCASSLGGTFEQYFGPGTRLTVT.

The chain employs TRBV6-5 and TRBJ2-7; D is perhaps TRBD1 (5 bases). Germline CDR1 MNHEY, CDR2 SVGAGI. Deletions cut 4 bases from V and 0 bases from J, with 13 bases between. The CDR3 has 15 residues. In nucleotides, the CDR3 is TGTGCCAGCAGTTCCCTTCATCAGGGCTCCTACGAGCAGTACTTC. This gives the protein CASSSLHQGSYEQYF.

This clonotype was observed a few times. The rearrangement uses TRBV28 and TRBJ2-3; the D is unclear. CDR3 length: 14 residues. With 5 bases removed from V and 4 bases from J, the gap between germline ends came to 13 bases. Per the germline V gene, CDR1 is MDHEN and CDR2 is SYDVKM. Here the CDR3 DNA reads TGTGCCAGCAGTCCCCTTGATTACGCAGATACGCAGTATTTT. This translates into CASSPLDYADTQYF.

V and J are TRBV28 and TRBJ2-1; D is unclear. V was trimmed by 3 bases and J by 3 bases, leaving 9 bases between them. Germline V gene sequence: CDR1 MDHEN, CDR2 SYDVKM. This CDR3 comprises 14 residues. The CDR3 loop reads CASSLLGNYNEQFF. The CDR3 DNA reads as TGTGCCAGCAGTTTGTTAGGGAACTACAATGAGCAGTTCTTC. Using reference TRBV28 and TRBJ2-1 for the parts outside the CDR3, the full variable domain is DVKVTQSSRYLVKRTGEKVFLECVQDMDHENMFWYRQDPGLGLRLIYFSYDVKMKEKGDIPEGYSVSREKKERFSLILESASTNQTSMYLCASSLLGNYNEQFFGPGTRLTVL.

A few counts support this clonotype. The chain employs TRBV5-1 and TRBJ1-3, with TRBD1 identical over 7 bases. CDR3 length: 15 residues. CDR1 is SGHRS and CDR2 is YFSETQ in the germline V gene. Trimming took 4 bases from V and 3 from J; bases not matched to a gene: 7. CDR3 nucleotide sequence: TGCGCCAGCAGCCCCGACCCAGGGGGTGGAAACACCATATATTTT. As protein: CASSPDPGGGNTIYF.

This clonotype was observed at least ten times. CDR3 DNA sequence: TGCAGCGTTGAAGATGAGGGTTCCACCGGGGAGCTGTTTTTT. Encoded protein: CSVEDEGSTGELFF. The V and J genes are TRBV29-1 and TRBJ2-2; TRBD2 is a possible D gene (5 bases). The CDR3 is 14 amino acids. Trimming removed 0 bases at V and 4 bases at J, with 9 bases between. The germline gives CDR1 SQVTM, CDR2 ANQGSEA.

The sample holds a few counts of this clonotype. DNA for the CDR3: TGTGCCAGCAGCTTAAGCGGGGGGCGTTCTTACAATGAGCAGTTCTTC. Residues: CASSLSGGRSYNEQFF. This rearrangement joins TRBV7-9 to TRBJ2-1; 9 bases agree with TRBD2. The J segment lost 4 bases and the V segment lost 2 bases, leaving 6 bases of the junction unmatched. CDR1 is SEHNR, CDR2 FQNEAQ, per germline (reference sequence). The CDR3 totals 16 residues.

This clonotype was picked up a small number of times. The V call is TRBV4-1, the J call TRBJ1-1; the D is unclear. The germline gives CDR1 MGHRA, CDR2 YSYEKL. V was trimmed by 0 bases and J by 2 bases, leaving 4 bases between them. CDR3 size: 13 residues. The CDR3 region has the DNA TGCGCCAGCAGCCAAGAAGTTAACACTGAAGCTTTCTTT. As protein: CASSQEVNTEAFF.

This clonotype has more than one count but fewer than ten. The rearrangement joins TRBV7-9 to TRBJ2-1; possible D gene TRBD2, 6 bases. The CDR3 is made up of 16 amino acids. The ends were cut back, 5 bases at V and 8 bases at J, with 22 bases in the middle. Germline assignment: CDR1 SEHNR and CDR2 FQNEAQ (reference sequence). Here the CDR3 DNA reads TGTGCCAGCAGCCCCTCGTCGGGACTCTTTATGGATGAGCAGTTCTTC. Its protein product is CASSPSSGLFMDEQFF.

In its sample, this clonotype was seen a few times. The chain is built from TRBV7-6 and TRBJ1-1; no firm D call. CDR3 length equals 16 residues. Per the germline V gene, CDR1 is SGHVS and CDR2 is FNYEAQ. Trimming shortened V by 5 bases and J by 0 bases, and 16 bases separated the two germline ends. The CDR3 nucleotides are TGTGCCAGCAGCCCCGGCGGTTCCAGGCTGAACACTGAAGCTTTCTTT. Translating it yields CASSPGGSRLNTEAFF.

This clonotype was detected only a few times. The chain is built from TRBV12-3 or TRBV12-4 and TRBJ1-1, with D possibly TRBD1 on 5 matching bases. CDR3 size: 14 residues. Between the trimmed V and J ends, which lost 3 bases and 4 bases, there was a span of 12 bases. The CDR3 region has the DNA TGTGCCAGCAGTTTGCAGGGTAAATCCACTGAAGCTTTCTTT. It is translated as CASSLQGKSTEAFF.

This clonotype has a count of ten or more. This rearrangement joins TRBV12-3 or TRBV12-4 to TRBJ2-5; 7 nucleotides line up with TRBD1. The length of the CDR3 is 13 residues. With 5 bases clipped from V and 3 bases from J, the junction kept 3 bases outside the gene matches. Here the CDR3 DNA reads TGTGCCAGCAGTCCACAGGGGAAAGAGACCCAGTACTTC. It encodes CASSPQGKETQYF.

This clonotype appeared many times. The CDR3 sequence is CAASNRFSGNTIYF. In DNA form, the CDR3 reads TGTGCCGCTTCAAACCGATTCTCTGGAAACACCATATATTTT. The J gene is TRBJ1-3, the V gene TRBV2; no reliable D call. The CDR3 totals 14 residues. Germline CDR1 reads SNHLY; CDR2 reads FYNNEI. Trimming stripped 11 bases from V and 0 bases from J, with 14 bases between.